This T cell receptor beta chain was identified in a study of blood T cell repertoires in COVID-19. Study background: From the United States, Italy and Spain came samples of acute and convalescent COVID-19. PBMCs, B-cell-depleted T cells, or T cells were the source of the cDNA or gDNA that made up the material.

As processed by the authors: The authors estimated nucleated cell counts from reference gene primer amplification. This table comes from immunoSEQ multiplex PCR, and its TCRdb copy is limited to in-frame clones, with some not included. V, J and clone size reflect that table, while D and trimming were determined from the DNA. Among about 48,000 clones listed, approximately 81% were seen once. Trimming took off 0 bases at V and 5 bases at J, with 11 bases between the two ends. This CDR3 region has 14 residues. CDR1 is SGDLS, CDR2 YYNGEE, per germline. V and J are TRBV9 and TRBJ2-5; unclear D gene. The source material was peripheral blood. The receptor was isolated from a woman aged 55-69 years with acute or convalescent COVID-19. CDR3 DNA sequence: TGTGCCAGCAGCGTAGAGGTGGGCGAGGAGACCCAGTACTTC. Its protein product is CASSVEVGEETQYF.